The present entry profiles one T cell receptor (beta chain) with its context. The repertoire was sequenced with immunoSEQ multiplex PCR; TCRdb's copy has only in-frame clones and lacks some. This table holds around 230,000 clones, 86% found once. Germline-derived CDR1 and CDR2 are SEHNR and FQNEAQ (reference sequence). J gave up 6 bases and V 2 bases, and 8 bases lay outside the gene matches. The CDR3 length is 16 residues. The data were taken from a study of blood T cell repertoires in COVID-19. About the research overall: Sites across the United States, Italy and Spain contributed samples from acute and convalescent COVID-19. PBMCs, B-cell-depleted T cells, or T cells provided the cDNA or gDNA that made up the material.

Participant age was about 18 to 100 years, and participants resided in about 25 US areas. Cohorts were assigned according to the clinical history that participants reported. Sequencing was carried out using PBMCs or T cells enriched from blood (not recorded which). The rearrangement joins TRBV7-9 to TRBJ1-1, with 11 bases that match TRBD1. The TCR comes from a middle-aged woman with acute COVID-19. CDR3 region: CASSLLPGQGASEAFF. Here the CDR3 DNA reads TGTGCCAGCAGCTTATTACCCGGACAGGGGGCTTCTGAAGCTTTCTTT.